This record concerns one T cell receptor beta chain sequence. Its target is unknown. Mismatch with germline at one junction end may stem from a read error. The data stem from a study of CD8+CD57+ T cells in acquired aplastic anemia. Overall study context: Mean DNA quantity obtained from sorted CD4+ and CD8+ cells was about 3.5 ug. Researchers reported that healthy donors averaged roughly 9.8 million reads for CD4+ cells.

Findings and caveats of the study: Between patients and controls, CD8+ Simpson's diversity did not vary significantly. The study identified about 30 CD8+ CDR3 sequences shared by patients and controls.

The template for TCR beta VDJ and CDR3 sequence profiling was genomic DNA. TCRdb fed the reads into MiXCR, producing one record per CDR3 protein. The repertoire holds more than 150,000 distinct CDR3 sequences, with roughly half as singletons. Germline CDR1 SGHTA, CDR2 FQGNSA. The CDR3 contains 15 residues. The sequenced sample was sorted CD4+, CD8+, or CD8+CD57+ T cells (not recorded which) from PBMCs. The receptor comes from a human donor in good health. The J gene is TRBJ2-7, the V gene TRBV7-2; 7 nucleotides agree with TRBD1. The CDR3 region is CASSPLTGSSYKQYF. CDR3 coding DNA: TGTGCCAGCAGCCCTTTGACAGGGAGCTCCTACAAGCAGTACTTC.